This entry lists 13 T cell receptor beta chains sequenced from one sample in a study of blood T cell repertoires in COVID-19. Sequenced by immunoSEQ multiplex PCR; TCRdb stores in-frame clones only, minus some. In the table there are under 500,000 clones, 70% to 90% of which are singletons. The sequenced sample consisted of PBMCs or T cells enriched from blood (not recorded which). All receptors come from a woman younger than 30 with acute COVID-19.

As for this clone: Other DNA sequences within the sample encode an identical CDR3. The CDR3 nucleotides are TGTGCCAGCAGCGTTACCGGGAACACTGAAGCTTTCTTT. It codes for CASSVTGNTEAFF. The V call is TRBV9, the J call TRBJ1-1; no reliable D call. CDR1 is SGDLS and CDR2 is YYNGEE in the germline V gene. Trimming stripped 2 bases from V and 1 base from J, with 6 bases between. The CDR3 spans 13 residues.

V usage is TRBV7-6 and J usage is TRBJ1-6; TRBD1 is a possible D gene (5 bases). The CDR3 loop spans 15 amino acids. Germline CDR1 reads SGHVS; CDR2 reads FNYEAQ. The V end lost 5 bases, the J end lost 7 bases, and 15 bases lay between the germline ends. The CDR3 protein is CASSLVTAPNSPLHF. The CDR3 DNA reads TGTGCCAGCAGCCTTGTGACAGCCCCAAATTCACCCCTCCACTTT.

The rearrangement links TRBV7-2 to TRBJ2-7; TRBD2 aligns across 7 bases. Germline CDR1 and CDR2: SGHTA and FQGNSA. The CDR3 length is 16 residues. V was pared by 5 bases and J by 4 bases, with 14 bases of the junction left unmatched. The DNA for the CDR3 is TGTGCCAGCAGCGGAGATGAGTTGGGAGCGGGGTACGAGCAGTACTTC. As protein: CASSGDELGAGYEQYF.

The rearrangement joins TRBV19 to TRBJ1-1; D is undetermined. The CDR3 is made up of 15 amino acids. Germline lookup yields CDR1 LNHDA and CDR2 SQIVND (reference sequence). Trimming left V 1 base short and J 1 base short, with 10 bases between. The DNA for the CDR3 is TGTGCCAGTAGTATAGCGGAACAGTGGAACACTGAAGCTTTCTTT. Residues: CASSIAEQWNTEAFF.

In nucleotides, the CDR3 is TGTGCCAGCAGCGTAGCTACCGGCAATGAGCAGTTCTTC. Encoded protein: CASSVATGNEQFF. This chain uses TRBV9 with TRBJ2-1; D remains ambiguous. Between the trimmed V and J ends, which lost 0 bases and 6 bases, there was a span of 7 bases. This CDR3 region has 13 residues. Germline assignment: CDR1 SGDLS and CDR2 YYNGEE. Supplemented by reference TRBV9 and TRBJ2-1, the full variable domain reads DSGVTQTPKHLITATGQRVTLRCSPRSGDLSVYWYQQSLDQGLQFLIQYYNGEERAKGNILERFSAQQFPDLHSELNLSSLELGDSALYFCASSVATGNEQFFGPGTRLTVL.

The rearrangement joins TRBV2 to TRBJ1-1; 8 nucleotides match TRBD1. Germline V CDR1 and CDR2: SNHLY, FYNNEI. CDR3 size: 16 residues. Trimming cost V 2 bases and J 1 base; bases outside gene matches: 6. The CDR3 DNA sequence: TGTGCCAGCAGTGAATACAGGGACAGGCCGAACACTGAAGCTTTCTTT. Its protein is CASSEYRDRPNTEAFF.

The chain has TRBV2 and TRBJ1-5, with D perhaps TRBD1 (5 bases). V lost 6 bases and J 2 bases, leaving 14 bases between the germline ends. Germline assignment: CDR1 SNHLY and CDR2 FYNNEI. The CDR3 length is 15 residues. CDR3 in amino acids: CASSQGAGGNQPQHF. CDR3 DNA: TGTGCCAGCAGCCAGGGAGCGGGGGGCAATCAGCCCCAGCATTTT.

This clone was detected only once. The rearrangement uses TRBV28 and TRBJ1-5; 9 bases are shared with TRBD1. CDR1 and CDR2 (germline): MDHEN, SYDVKM. Trimming cost V 5 bases and J 4 bases; bases outside gene matches: 6. The CDR3 loop spans 15 amino acids. CDR3 sequence: CASSPPGQGNQPQHF. CDR3 DNA: TGTGCCAGCAGTCCCCCGGGACAGGGTAATCAGCCCCAGCATTTT.

The J gene is TRBJ2-3, the V gene TRBV6-5; TRBD2 matches 8 bases. This CDR3 region has 14 residues. V was pared by 6 bases and J by 6 bases, with 8 bases of the junction left unmatched. Germline assignment: CDR1 MNHEY and CDR2 SVGAGI. The CDR3 region has the DNA TGTGCCAGCAGCCCCCGCGGGGGGCGGGATACGCAGTATTTT. Protein sequence: CASSPRGGRDTQYF.

As DNA, the CDR3 is TGCGCCAGCAGCCTAAACAGGGGTTTTAATGAAAAACTGTTTTTT. Amino acid sequence: CASSLNRGFNEKLFF. V is TRBV5-1 and J is TRBJ1-4; 7 bases map to TRBD1. With V trimmed by 4 bases and J by 4 bases, 7 bases remained unmatched. CDR3 length: 15 amino acids. Germline CDR1 SGHRS, CDR2 YFSETQ.

The chain links TRBV7-9 to TRBJ1-1; D not certain. The CDR3 spans 17 residues. The V gene lost 6 bases and the J gene lost 0 bases, with 20 bases spanning the gap. Germline CDR1 reads SEHNR; CDR2 reads FQNEAQ (reference sequence). The CDR3 sequence: CASRFPLRRVVNTEAFF. The CDR3 DNA follows: TGTGCCAGCAGGTTCCCCCTAAGGAGGGTTGTGAACACTGAAGCTTTCTTT. Complete variable domain (other parts from reference TRBV7-9 and TRBJ1-1): DTGVSQNPRHKITKRGQNVTFRCDPISEHNRLYWYRQTLGQGPEFLTYFQNEAQLEKSRLLSDRFSAERPKGSFSTLEIQRTEQGDSAMYLCASRFPLRRVVNTEAFFGQGTRLTVV.

The gene calls are TRBV5-1 and TRBJ1-1; 8 nucleotides align to TRBD1. The CDR3 runs to 15 residues. V shed 4 bases, J shed 1 base, and the junction held 6 bases outside the gene matches. Germline loops: CDR1 SGHRS, CDR2 YFSETQ. CDR3 sequence reads: CASSPLQGANTEAFF. CDR3 in DNA: TGCGCCAGCAGCCCACTCCAGGGGGCGAACACTGAAGCTTTCTTT.

The chain combines TRBV21-1 with TRBJ1-4. TRBV21-1 is a documented pseudogene. The CDR3 length is 13 residues. The CDR3 bases are TGTGCCAGCAGCAGGGGGGAAAATGAAAAACTGTTTTTT. Translating gives CASSRGENEKLFF.